A single sample is the source of the 28 T cell receptor beta chains below, sequenced in a study of blood T cell repertoires in COVID-19. Assay: immunoSEQ multiplex PCR; the TCRdb copy retains only in-frame clones and omits some. The table records about 330,000 clones, 85% to 90% of them present only once. What was sequenced was peripheral blood. These receptors came from a woman aged 50 to 60 with active or convalescent COVID-19.

The V call is TRBV6-5, the J call TRBJ1-2; tentative D call: TRBD1 (6 bases). V gave up 4 bases and J gave up 4 bases, with 10 bases separating them. The length of the CDR3 is 13 residues. Germline-derived CDR1 and CDR2 are MNHEY and SVGAGI. This chain's CDR3 is CASSSGQSYGYTF. The CDR3 DNA follows: TGTGCCAGCAGTTCGGGACAAAGCTATGGCTACACCTTC.

This chain uses TRBV10-3 with TRBJ1-1, with 8 bases matching TRBD1. Germline loops: CDR1 ENHRY, CDR2 SYGVKD. This CDR3 region has 16 residues. The ends lost 3 bases at V and 1 base at J; junction bases unmatched: 7. CDR3 in amino acids: CAISDQGAPKNTEAFF. The DNA for the CDR3 is TGTGCCATCAGTGATCAGGGGGCCCCAAAGAACACTGAAGCTTTCTTT.

The V gene is TRBV5-1, the J gene TRBJ1-1; D is possibly TRBD1 (5 bases). This CDR3 spans 14 amino acids. Germline lookup yields CDR1 SGHRS and CDR2 YFSETQ. The ends were cut back, 0 bases at V and 3 bases at J, with 9 bases in the middle. The CDR3 spells CASSLEGPHTEAFF. The CDR3 coding sequence is TGCGCCAGCAGCTTGGAGGGGCCCCACACTGAAGCTTTCTTT.

This clone came up a few times. V and J are TRBV28 and TRBJ1-5; 7 bases match TRBD1. Germline-derived CDR1 and CDR2 are MDHEN and SYDVKM. Trimming removed 8 bases from V and 9 bases from J; junction bases left unmatched: 10. The CDR3 runs to 13 residues. The CDR3 coding sequence is TGTGCCAGCCGAACCGACAGGGCAGGGCCCCAGCATTTT. This codes for CASRTDRAGPQHF.

The V call is TRBV19, the J call TRBJ1-1, with 7 nucleotides matching TRBD1. V was pared by 4 bases and J by 1 base, with 3 bases of the junction left unmatched. From germline, CDR1 is LNHDA and CDR2 SQIVND (reference sequence). The CDR3 is 14 residues long. The CDR3 region is CASSTQGRNTEAFF. CDR3 coding DNA: TGTGCCAGTAGTACACAGGGGAGGAACACTGAAGCTTTCTTT.

J is TRBJ2-7 and V is TRBV6-2 or TRBV6-3, with D unclear. Germline V gene sequence: CDR1 MNHEY, CDR2 SVGEGT. The length of the CDR3 is 14 residues. V was shortened by 3 bases and J by 4 bases, with 13 bases between the two germline ends. The CDR3 DNA sequence: TGTGCCAGCAGTTATAGTTTGAAGTCTTACGAGCAGTACTTC. It is translated as CASSYSLKSYEQYF.

CDR3 coding DNA: TGCGCCAGCAGCCCCGGACCGGGGGACTACGAGCAGTACTTC. Amino acids: CASSPGPGDYEQYF. V and J are TRBV4-3 and TRBJ2-7; TRBD2 might be the D (6 bases). Germline lookup yields CDR1 LGHNA and CDR2 YSLEER. This CDR3 has 14 residues. V lost 4 bases to trimming and J lost 3 bases, with 13 bases between them.

The rearrangement joins TRBV28 to TRBJ1-4; 8 positions match TRBD1. The CDR3 is 18 amino acids. Germline V gene sequence: CDR1 MDHEN, CDR2 SYDVKM. The V gene end was trimmed by 3 bases and the J gene end by 3 bases; junction bases not matched to a gene: 12. CDR3 sequence reads: CASSFLQGGSGPNEKLFF. The CDR3 nucleotides are TGTGCCAGCAGTTTTTTACAGGGGGGGAGCGGGCCTAATGAAAAACTGTTTTTT.

V is TRBV16 and J is TRBJ1-1; 8 bases are a match to TRBD1. The CDR3 runs 15 residues. CDR1 is KGHSY and CDR2 is FQNENV in the germline V gene. J gave up 1 base and V 4 bases, and 5 bases lay outside the gene matches. DNA of the CDR3: TGTGCCAGCAGCCCGTGGACAGGGACGAACACTGAAGCTTTCTTT. Translation: CASSPWTGTNTEAFF.

The sample holds one count of this clone. V gene TRBV9 combines with J gene TRBJ2-7; the D is unclear. V dropped 3 bases and J dropped 0 bases, with 4 bases sitting between them. Germline V gene data show CDR1 as SGDLS and CDR2 as YYNGEE. This CDR3 is 12 amino acids long. The CDR3 DNA reads as TGTGCCAGCAGCGCCTTCTCCTACGAGCAGTACTTC. This encodes CASSAFSYEQYF.

This chain joins TRBV14 and TRBJ2-7; no reliable D call. The germline V and J ends were trimmed by 1 base and 3 bases, with 10 bases remaining between them. The CDR3 runs 14 residues. The germline V gene has CDR1 SGHDN and CDR2 FVKESK. This CDR3 reads CASSQVAGRYEQYF. The CDR3 DNA reads TGTGCCAGCAGCCAAGTGGCTGGGCGCTACGAGCAGTACTTC.

The genes are TRBV6-5 and TRBJ1-2; 8 bases align to TRBD1. V lost 8 bases to trimming and J lost 8 bases; unmatched junction nucleotides: 10. CDR3 length equals 13 residues. Germline V lookup: CDR1 MNHEY, CDR2 SVGAGI. The CDR3 DNA reads TGTGCCAGCGAACAGGACAGGGCGGCCGGCTACACCTTC. This gives the protein CASEQDRAAGYTF.

This sequence joins TRBV18 and TRBJ1-1; possible D gene TRBD1, 5 bases. Trimming stripped 0 bases from V and 7 bases from J, with 6 bases between. The CDR3 totals 12 residues. Germline lookup yields CDR1 KGHSH and CDR2 LQKENI. In DNA, the CDR3 is TGTGCCAGCTCACCACCAGGGGATGAAGCTTTCTTT. It encodes CASSPPGDEAFF.

The V gene is TRBV29-1, the J gene TRBJ2-7; maybe TRBD1 (6 bases). Per germline, CDR1 SQVTM and CDR2 ANQGSEA. There are 14 residues in the CDR3. V shed 4 bases and J shed 2 bases, with 15 bases lying between them. CDR3 loop: CSVVPGTYPYEQYF. The CDR3 DNA follows: TGCAGCGTTGTGCCCGGGACATACCCCTACGAGCAGTACTTC.

The J gene is TRBJ2-5, the V gene TRBV11-2, with 7 bases that match TRBD1. The length of the CDR3 is 16 residues. Trimming removed 4 bases from V and 1 base from J; junction bases left unmatched: 9. Per the germline V gene, CDR1 is SGHAT and CDR2 is FQNNGV. CDR3 nucleotide sequence: TGTGCCAGCAGCTCCAACAGGGGTGGGGGCCAAGAGACCCAGTACTTC. Its protein product is CASSSNRGGGQETQYF.

The J gene is TRBJ2-5, the V gene TRBV28, with 15 bases matching TRBD2. V trimming: 3 bases; J trimming: 2 bases; junction bases outside the gene matches: 4. The CDR3 runs 17 residues. Per the germline V gene, CDR1 is MDHEN and CDR2 is SYDVKM. In nucleotides, the CDR3 is TGTGCCAGCAGTTTGGGACTAGCGGGAGGTAATCAAGAGACCCAGTACTTC. Translating it yields CASSLGLAGGNQETQYF. Full variable domain (missing parts from reference TRBV28 and TRBJ2-5): DVKVTQSSRYLVKRTGEKVFLECVQDMDHENMFWYRQDPGLGLRLIYFSYDVKMKEKGDIPEGYSVSREKKERFSLILESASTNQTSMYLCASSLGLAGGNQETQYFGPGTRLLVL.

This clone was detected once. The J gene is TRBJ1-2, the V gene TRBV4-1; D is undetermined. V dropped 2 bases and J dropped 1 base, with 8 bases sitting between them. Germline CDR1 reads MGHRA; CDR2 reads YSYEKL. There are 14 residues in the CDR3. CDR3: CASSQWEFNYGYTF. The CDR3 DNA reads TGCGCCAGCAGCCAATGGGAGTTTAACTATGGCTACACCTTC.

The V gene is TRBV5-4, the J gene TRBJ1-1; D possibly corresponds to TRBD1 (5 bases). The CDR3 contains 15 residues. V dropped 2 bases and J dropped 6 bases, with 17 bases sitting between them. Germline CDR1 reads SGHNT; CDR2 reads YYREEE (reference sequence). Here the CDR3 DNA reads TGTGCCAGCAGCTTAAAAGGTCCAGCGGGGGCTGAAGCTTTCTTT. As protein: CASSLKGPAGAEAFF.

This chain joins TRBV7-2 and TRBJ1-5, with a tentative D call TRBD1 (5 bases). Germline V gene lookup returns CDR1 SGHTA and CDR2 FQGNSA. The V end lost 0 bases, the J end lost 7 bases, and 22 bases lay between the germline ends. This CDR3 region has 18 residues. The CDR3 nucleotides are TGTGCCAGCAGCTTAGCGAGCGGGGGTGGCTCTCCAAAACAGCCCCAGCATTTT. Its protein is CASSLASGGGSPKQPQHF.

This rearrangement joins TRBV27 to TRBJ1-4; maybe TRBD1 (5 bases). The germline V gene encodes CDR1 MNHEY and CDR2 SMNVEV (reference sequence). Between the trimmed V and J ends, which lost 2 bases and 12 bases, there was a span of 16 bases. The CDR3 length is 14 residues. The CDR3 DNA reads TGTGCCAGCAGTTTACAGGTGGGGCATGAGGAACTGTTTTTT. The encoded protein is CASSLQVGHEELFF.

J is TRBJ2-7 and V is TRBV30; D possibly corresponds to TRBD1 (5 bases). CDR1 GTSNPN and CDR2 SVGIG come from the germline V gene (reference sequence). This CDR3 region has 15 residues. V shed 0 bases and J shed 4 bases, with 16 bases lying between them. CDR3 sequence (DNA): TGTGCCTGGAGTGTACTCAGGGTAGGTGGATACGAGCAGTACTTC. Protein: CAWSVLRVGGYEQYF.

V and J are TRBV5-1 and TRBJ1-3; TRBD1 matches 11 bases. Germline CDR1 is SGHRS and CDR2 is YFSETQ. The CDR3 is 16 amino acids. Losses at the gene ends were 4 bases for V and 3 bases for J; bases not matched to a gene: 6. The CDR3 nucleotides read TGCGCCAGCAGCACCGGACAGGGGGCGCTTGGAAACACCATATATTTT. The encoded protein is CASSTGQGALGNTIYF.

This chain links TRBV2 with TRBJ2-7; no clear D. CDR1 SNHLY and CDR2 FYNNEI come from the germline V gene. V was pared by 5 bases and J by 1 base, with 6 bases between. The CDR3 covers 12 residues. The CDR3 DNA reads as TGTGCCAGCAGTTTTAATTCCTACGAGCAGTACTTC. Its translation: CASSFNSYEQYF.

The chain couples TRBV2 to TRBJ2-1, with D perhaps TRBD2 (5 bases). V was shortened by 6 bases and J by 3 bases, with 15 bases between the two germline ends. CDR3 size: 15 residues. CDR1 is SNHLY and CDR2 is FYNNEI in the germline V gene. The DNA of the CDR3 is TGTGCCAGCAGACGGACTTCCCCCCTCTACAATGAGCAGTTCTTC. This translates into CASRRTSPLYNEQFF.

This clone was seen a handful of times. The chain is built from TRBV6-1 and TRBJ1-5; weak D call: TRBD1 (5 bases). The V end was cut by 3 bases, the J end by 6 bases, with 18 bases between. This CDR3 is 16 amino acids long. Germline V gives CDR1 MNHNS, CDR2 SASEGT. The CDR3 loop is CASSDLGRDLLQPQHF. The DNA of the CDR3 is TGTGCCAGCAGTGACCTCGGGCGGGACCTCCTTCAGCCCCAGCATTTT.

This clone has just one count. The V call is TRBV28, the J call TRBJ1-5; tentative D call: TRBD1 (5 bases). Per germline, CDR1 MDHEN and CDR2 SYDVKM. The CDR3 covers 14 residues. V shed 6 bases and J shed 3 bases, with 12 bases lying between them. The CDR3 protein is CASSIQEINQPQHF. The CDR3 bases are TGTGCCAGCAGCATACAGGAGATCAATCAGCCCCAGCATTTT.

This sequence joins TRBV5-6 and TRBJ1-1; weak D call: TRBD1 (5 bases). Germline V gene data show CDR1 as SGHDT and CDR2 as YYEEEE. This CDR3 contains 12 residues. V was shortened by 6 bases and J by 6 bases, with 12 bases between the two germline ends. The CDR3 DNA follows: TGTGCCAGCACCTCCTTAGGGGCTGAAGCTTTCTTT. This gives the protein CASTSLGAEAFF.

This sequence joins TRBV7-2 and TRBJ2-1; no clear D gene. The length of the CDR3 is 13 residues. Germline loops: CDR1 SGHTA, CDR2 FQGNSA. Trimming removed 1 base from V and 6 bases from J, with 7 bases in between. CDR3 region: CASSLGLLNEQFF. The CDR3 DNA sequence: TGTGCCAGCAGCTTAGGCCTACTCAATGAGCAGTTCTTC.